This T cell receptor (beta chain) originates from a study of blood T cell repertoires in COVID-19. Whole-study context: Material from acute and convalescent COVID-19 was sourced from the United States, Italy and Spain. In each case, the material was cDNA or gDNA derived from T cells, B-cell-depleted T cells, or PBMCs.

Patients from Seattle were sampled longitudinally, starting during active infection. Germline V gene data show CDR1 as SEHNR and CDR2 as FQNEAQ (reference sequence). The CDR3 is made up of 16 amino acids. The V end was cut by 2 bases, the J end by 6 bases, with 19 bases between. The data were produced by immunoSEQ multiplex PCR, yet TCRdb's version contains in-frame clones alone and is incomplete. Of over 130,000 clones listed, about 88% are singletons. This sequence joins TRBV7-9 and TRBJ1-1, with a weak D call TRBD1 (5 bases). Source material: peripheral blood. The sequence derives from a human donor with COVID-19, enrolled during active disease. The donor label of this sample is uncertain. CDR3 sequence (DNA): TGTGCCAGCAGCTTATTCGGGGCGGGGTGGGTCGCTGAAGCTTTCTTT. Translation: CASSLFGAGWVAEAFF.